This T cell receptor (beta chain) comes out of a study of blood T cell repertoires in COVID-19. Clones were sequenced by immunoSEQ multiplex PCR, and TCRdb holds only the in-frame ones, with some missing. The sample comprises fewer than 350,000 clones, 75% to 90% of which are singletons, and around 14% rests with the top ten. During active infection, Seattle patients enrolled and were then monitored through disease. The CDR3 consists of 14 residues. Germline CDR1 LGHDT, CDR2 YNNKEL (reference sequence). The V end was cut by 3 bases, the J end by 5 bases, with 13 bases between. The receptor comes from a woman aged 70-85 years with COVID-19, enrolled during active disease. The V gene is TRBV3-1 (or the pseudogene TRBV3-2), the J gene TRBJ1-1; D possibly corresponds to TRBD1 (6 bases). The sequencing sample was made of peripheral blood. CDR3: CASSHTGIGTEAFF. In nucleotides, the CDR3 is TGTGCCAGCAGCCATACAGGGATAGGGACTGAAGCTTTCTTT.